These 7 T cell receptor beta chains originate from one sample sequenced in a study of cytomegalovirus exposure and HLA in healthy donors (dated by TCRdb to between 2016 and 2019). The method behind the library was the immunoSEQ multiplex PCR assay. A mixture of 60 forward primers for TCR Vbeta segments and 13 reverse primers for TCR Jbeta segments was used in the multiplex PCR. TCRdb mirrors the immuneACCESS table, restricted to in-frame sequences. Some clones are absent from its copies; in checked studies, under half trace to an unresolved V gene, and the reason for the others is unknown. The table for this sample lists about 120,000 clones; around 74% of them were counted only once. The top ten hold about 30% of the sample. Sequenced sample: PBMCs. These receptor sequences come from a man aged 60 to 75 in good health and CMV-seropositive.

This clone was observed a few times. The junction departs from germline at one end; a sequencing error may be responsible. V gene TRBV5-5 combines with J gene TRBJ1-1; TRBD1 matches at 9 bases. This CDR3 has 17 residues. Germline values: CDR1 SGHKS, CDR2 YYEKEE (reference sequence). The CDR3 DNA reads TGCGCCAGCAGCCGACAGGGGGTAGCCCTCATGAACACTGAAGCTTTCTTT. It specifies CASSRQGVALMNTEAFF.

The chain carries TRBV7-8 and TRBJ1-4, with 8 nucleotides matching TRBD1. The V gene end was trimmed by 5 bases and the J gene end by 7 bases; junction bases not matched to a gene: 9. The CDR3 has 15 residues. Germline V CDR1 and CDR2: SGHVS, FQNEAQ. This chain's CDR3 is CASSKRQGRGEKLFF. DNA for the CDR3: TGTGCCAGCAGCAAACGACAGGGGCGCGGTGAAAAACTGTTTTTT.

The V gene is TRBV15, the J gene TRBJ1-6; perhaps TRBD1 as D (5 bases). Trimming stripped 1 base from V and 2 bases from J, with 18 bases between. The CDR3 has 19 amino acids. Germline V lookup: CDR1 LNHNV, CDR2 YYDKDF (reference sequence). In nucleotides, the CDR3 is TGTGCCACCAGCAGAGTGGTGGGGCCTTACGGGCCCTATAATTCACCCCTCCACTTT. This encodes CATSRVVGPYGPYNSPLHF.

The rearrangement links TRBV19 to TRBJ2-2, with 7 positions matching TRBD1. Looked up from germline, CDR1 is LNHDA and CDR2 is SQIVND (reference sequence). The CDR3 spans 17 residues. The V and J ends lost 0 bases and 6 bases, in that order; junction bases with no gene match: 10. CDR3 sequence reads: CASSIDRRQGTAGELFF. For the CDR3, the DNA is TGTGCCAGTAGTATAGATCGACGACAGGGAACGGCCGGGGAGCTGTTTTTT. Full variable domain (remainder filled in from reference TRBV19 and TRBJ2-2): DGGITQSPKYLFRKEGQNVTLSCEQNLNHDAMYWYRQDPGQGLRLIYYSQIVNDFQKGDIAEGYSVSREKKESFPLTVTSAQKNPTAFYLCASSIDRRQGTAGELFFGEGSRLTVL.

The chain is built from TRBV14 and TRBJ1-1; TRBD1 is a possible D gene (6 bases). This CDR3 spans 14 amino acids. V lost 2 bases to trimming and J lost 0 bases, with 7 bases between them. CDR1 is SGHDN, CDR2 FVKESK, per germline. The CDR3 loop is CASSQTGLNTEAFF. The DNA of the CDR3 is TGTGCCAGCAGCCAAACAGGGTTGAACACTGAAGCTTTCTTT.

The V call is TRBV5-1, the J call TRBJ2-1, with D tentatively TRBD2 (6 bases). Per germline, CDR1 SGHRS and CDR2 YFSETQ. The CDR3 consists of 15 residues. V lost 0 bases, J lost 7 bases, and 14 bases lay in between. The CDR3 DNA sequence: TGCGCCAGCAGCTTGGGTTCGGGAGTGGTTAATGAGCAGTTCTTC. Encoded protein: CASSLGSGVVNEQFF.

The chain combines TRBV5-1 with TRBJ1-3; D gene unclear. Germline loops: CDR1 SGHRS, CDR2 YFSETQ. This CDR3 contains 15 residues. Trimming pared 4 bases from V and 1 base from J, leaving 12 bases between. DNA of the CDR3: TGCGCCAGCAGCCGGGTTGGAGGATCTGGAAACACCATATATTTT. Translating it yields CASSRVGGSGNTIYF.